This T cell receptor (beta chain) is drawn from a study of cytotoxic CD8 clonotypes in ibrutinib-treated CLL. The wider study: Partial response occurred in 24 patients and complete response in 2; at median approximately 68 months, about 14 remained remitted and around twelve progressed.

In its sample, this clone was seen a few times. Its target is unknown. Study results and limitations: Clonality correlated strongly with circulating CD8+ T cells and exceeded age-matched healthy donors at baseline. Public clonotypes, found uncommonly, either contracted or stayed stable on treatment.

The CDR3 length is 14 residues. Germline V lookup: CDR1 MNHEY, CDR2 SVGAGI. With 8 bases removed from V and 3 bases from J, the gap between germline ends came to 14 bases. Assay: immunoSEQ multiplex PCR; the TCRdb copy retains only in-frame clones and omits some. The sample lists 200,000 to 250,000 clones; 75% to 85% were seen once. Genomic DNA in a quantity of approximately 1.8 micrograms was derived from cryopreserved PBMCs for TCR beta libraries. The sample here was PBMCs, taken after 12 months of ibrutinib treatment. The source is a human donor with chronic lymphocytic leukemia. This chain connects TRBV6-5 to TRBJ1-5; a weak D match, TRBD1 (6 bases). In nucleotides, the CDR3 is TGTGCCAGCTCGGGGGGGGCTATCAATCAGCCCCAGCATTTT. This sequence encodes CASSGGAINQPQHF.